This T cell receptor (beta chain) was identified during a study of neoadjuvant anti-PD-1 for oral cavity cancer (dated by TCRdb to the early 2020s). Looking at the study overall: Patients mostly received three to four biweekly doses of nivolumab at 3 mg/kg before curative-intent surgical resection. For patients who did not progress, a fourth nivolumab dose was given around day 43, followed by definitive surgical resection on days 50-56. Under RECIST 1.1, a patient counted as a responder if showing complete response, partial response or stable disease, and as a non-responder if showing progression. The parent correlative cohort included about a dozen patients, with a roughly 35% response rate. The study at large found these results: After neoadjuvant nivolumab, T cell clonality (Gini index) in PBMCs was significantly higher in non-responders than in responders. Only a few patients per response group were included in the TCR analyses, and the authors called for validation in larger cohorts. Higher pretreatment blood Treg/Th17 ratios correlated with higher pretreatment blood TCRbeta clonality and lower post-treatment tumor TCRbeta clonality.

In the paper's terms, the time point label means: before neoadjuvant nivolumab. None of the patients had received prior systemic or radiation treatment, and all were newly diagnosed with stage II-IVA oral cavity squamous cell carcinoma. The cohort was made up of patients with locally advanced, HPV-negative oral cavity squamous cell carcinoma. Peripheral blood mononuclear cells were analyzed directly, without maintenance or expansion in culture. Samples were obtained from a longitudinal correlative study of a single-arm phase II trial of neoadjuvant nivolumab in oral cavity squamous cell carcinoma. Genomic DNA-based TCRbeta sequencing was performed on subject-matched pre- and post-treatment PBMCs and tumors from three responders and three non-responders. Peripheral blood mononuclear cells were collected before nivolumab treatment and again after treatment, at the time of surgery. The Maxwell RSC DNA from Cells kit was used to extract genomic DNA from PBMCs.

For deep sequencing, each PBMC sample was run in six replicates, with libraries mostly built from about 500 ng of input genomic DNA. The immunoSEQ hsTCRbeta kit was used to prepare TCRbeta libraries, following the manufacturer's instructions. Sequencing of the completed libraries took place using an Illumina NovaSeq 6000 S4 flow cell after they had been pooled to roughly 2.9 nM. On the authors' methods: Raw data preprocessing and quality control were performed with the immunoSEQ Analyzer. The analysis was limited to productive rearrangements, and each clonotype was defined by a unique CDR3 amino acid sequence. Repertoire clonality was estimated as the Gini-Simpson index, computed with the R package tcR. Student's t test was used to compare Gini indices, and Pearson correlation was used to assess associations with tumor size change. In TCRdb, the immuneACCESS table is reduced to in-frame sequences with V and J assigned. These tables do not hold every clone; where another copy was compared, an unresolved V gene accounts for under half, and the others remain unexplained. V and J calls and clone size are those listed in that table; D and trimming were worked out from the DNA. The sample table contains some 66,000 clones; only one count was recorded for over 70% of them. The ten biggest clones cover around 3.7% of the sample.

This clone was counted once. Its antigen is unknown. Base quality data are lacking; no much larger clone is found one base away. According to the germline V gene, CDR1 reads SNHLY and CDR2 reads FYNNEI. The CDR3 runs 13 residues from the cysteine to the phenylalanine. The kept DNA is CDR3 alone, 39 bases in frame from the first base. The V and J ends are trimmed by 4 bases and 5 bases, leaving 11 bases between them. The V and J segments used are TRBV2 and TRBJ1-2; perhaps TRBD1 is the D gene, with 5 bases matching. This TCR was sampled from a person aged 35-80 years with oral cavity squamous cell carcinoma. The sample consisted of PBMCs, taken before nivolumab (anti-PD-1) treatment. The CDR3 sequence is CASSAGGGYGYTF. Here is the DNA: TGTGCCAGCAGTGCAGGCGGGGGATATGGCTACACCTTC.